Listed here are 28 T cell receptor beta chains from one sample, sequenced in a study of OX40 agonist ivuxolimab in advanced cancers. Clones were sequenced by immunoSEQ multiplex PCR, and TCRdb holds only the in-frame ones, with some missing. The sample lists roughly 89,000 clones, approximately 91% occurring once. This sample comprised CD4+ or CD8+ T cells sorted from blood, obtained in a trial of the OX40 agonist ivuxolimab. The receptors come from an adult with an advanced solid tumor such as melanoma, head and neck, liver or kidney cancer.

The rearrangement uses TRBV7-2 and TRBJ2-7; D possibly uses TRBD1 or TRBD2 (5 bases each). The CDR3 consists of 13 residues. CDR1 and CDR2 (germline): SGHTA, FQGNSA. Trimming took off 7 bases at V and 0 bases at J, with 10 bases between the two ends. This CDR3 reads CASKRQGSYEQYF. The CDR3 nucleotides read TGTGCCAGCAAGCGGCAGGGCTCCTACGAGCAGTACTTC.

This chain connects TRBV11-1 to TRBJ2-3; TRBD1 agrees at 9 bases. This CDR3 is built from 15 residues. Trimming at V came to 5 bases and at J to 6 bases, leaving 9 bases not matched to a gene. CDR1 is SGHAT and CDR2 is FQDESV in the germline V gene (reference sequence). In nucleotides, the CDR3 is TGTGCCAGCAGCCTAATGGACAGGGGCTTGGATACGCAGTATTTT. This gives the protein CASSLMDRGLDTQYF.

The chain's CDR3 is CASSYDFRTDLTF. As DNA, the CDR3 is TGTGCCAGCAGTTACGATTTTCGGACAGACCTCACCTTC. V gene TRBV6-5 combines with J gene TRBJ1-2, with a possible D match to TRBD1 (6 bases). V was trimmed by 2 bases and J by 13 bases, leaving 17 bases between them. The CDR3 length is 13 residues. Looked up from germline, CDR1 is MNHEY and CDR2 is SVGAGI.

This clone was detected once. Here the CDR3 reads CASSPRLGPGGVVDTQYF. The DNA for the CDR3 is TGTGCCAGTAGTCCCCGACTGGGCCCGGGAGGGGTTGTAGATACGCAGTATTTT. The chain combines TRBV19 with TRBJ2-3, with TRBD2 matching 8 bases. Per the germline V gene, CDR1 is LNHDA and CDR2 is SQIVND (reference sequence). The CDR3 covers 18 residues. With V trimmed by 5 bases and J by 5 bases, 18 bases remained unmatched.

The rearrangement links TRBV18 to TRBJ2-7, with a possible D match to TRBD1 (6 bases). Germline V gene lookup returns CDR1 KGHSH and CDR2 LQKENI. There are 14 residues in the CDR3. Between the trimmed V and J ends, which lost 0 bases and 3 bases, there was a span of 9 bases. The CDR3 is CASSPPHRVYEQYF. The CDR3 nucleotides read TGTGCCAGCTCACCACCGCACAGGGTCTACGAGCAGTACTTC.

The chain links TRBV5-1 to TRBJ1-2, with D possibly matching TRBD1 (6 bases). This CDR3 comprises 12 residues. Trimming shortened V by 5 bases and J by 2 bases, and 7 bases separated the two germline ends. From germline, CDR1 is SGHRS and CDR2 YFSETQ. Written as DNA, the CDR3 is TGCGCCAGCAGGGGGGCCAACTATGGCTACACCTTC. This codes for CASRGANYGYTF.

The rearrangement uses TRBV28 and TRBJ2-1; D unresolved. CDR1 MDHEN and CDR2 SYDVKM come from the germline V gene. V lost 3 bases and J lost 0, with 12 bases in between. The CDR3 loop spans 16 amino acids. The CDR3 protein is CASSFFRTSSYNEQFF. CDR3 DNA: TGTGCCAGCAGTTTTTTCAGGACCTCCTCCTACAATGAGCAGTTCTTC.

The chain links TRBV28 to TRBJ2-1; D perhaps matches TRBD2 (5 bases). Trimming pared 8 bases from V and 8 bases from J, leaving 7 bases between. Per the germline V gene, CDR1 is MDHEN and CDR2 is SYDVKM. The CDR3 loop spans 10 amino acids. CDR3 sequence: CASGRDEQFF. CDR3 in DNA: TGTGCCAGCGGGCGGGATGAGCAGTTCTTC. The full variable domain, in which reference TRBV28 and TRBJ2-1 provide the parts outside the CDR3, is DVKVTQSSRYLVKRTGEKVFLECVQDMDHENMFWYRQDPGLGLRLIYFSYDVKMKEKGDIPEGYSVSREKKERFSLILESASTNQTSMYLCASGRDEQFFGPGTRLTVL.

The V gene is TRBV7-3, the J gene TRBJ2-1; D is unclear. CDR1 and CDR2 (germline): SGHTA, FQGTGA. Trimming took off 2 bases at V and 7 bases at J, with 9 bases between the two ends. The length of the CDR3 is 13 residues. The CDR3 DNA reads as TGTGCCAGCAGCTTAGGAGTCTCAAATGAGCAGTTCTTC. Translated, it gives CASSLGVSNEQFF.

Only one count was recorded for this clone. J is TRBJ2-7 and V is TRBV7-8, with 7 bases lining up with TRBD1. From germline, CDR1 is SGHVS and CDR2 FQNEAQ. Germline trimming cut 6 bases from V and 2 bases from J; bases unmatched to any gene: 7. The CDR3 has 14 amino acids. CDR3 amino acids: CASSIGTATYEQYF. The CDR3, as DNA: TGTGCCAGCAGTATCGGGACAGCCACCTACGAGCAGTACTTC.

The rearrangement links TRBV13 to TRBJ1-1; perhaps TRBD1 as D (6 bases). The CDR3 is 15 amino acids. The V gene lost 5 bases and the J gene lost 0 bases, with 13 bases spanning the gap. CDR1 and CDR2 (germline): PRHDT, FYEKMQ (reference sequence). The CDR3 spells CASSLRTEMNTEAFF. DNA of the CDR3: TGTGCCAGCAGCCTAAGGACAGAAATGAACACTGAAGCTTTCTTT.

A single count supports this clone. The V gene is TRBV7-2, the J gene TRBJ2-6, with D uncertain. V dropped 1 base and J dropped 0 bases, with 4 bases sitting between them. The CDR3 extends over 15 amino acids. Per the germline V gene, CDR1 is SGHTA and CDR2 is FQGNSA. The CDR3 here is CASSLEFSGANVLTF. CDR3 nucleotide sequence: TGTGCCAGCAGCTTAGAGTTCTCTGGGGCCAACGTCCTGACTTTC.

In its sample, this clone was seen once. The chain carries TRBV7-2 and TRBJ2-1; D gene unclear. This CDR3 is built from 12 residues. The V end lost 3 bases, the J end lost 9 bases, and 9 bases lay between the germline ends. Germline V gene sequence: CDR1 SGHTA, CDR2 FQGNSA. The DNA for the CDR3 is TGTGCCAGCAGCTTGGTGCTCCCTGAGCAGTTCTTC. Translating it yields CASSLVLPEQFF. Together with reference TRBV7-2 and TRBJ2-1, the CDR3 gives the full variable domain: GAGVSQSPSNKVTEKGKDVELRCDPISGHTALYWYRQSLGQGLEFLIYFQGNSAPDKSGLPSDRFSAERTGGSVSTLTIQRTQQEDSAVYLCASSLVLPEQFFGPGTRLTVL.

The rearrangement uses TRBV6-5 and TRBJ2-7, with TRBD2 matching 8 bases. The V segment lost 2 bases and the J segment 5 bases; nucleotides outside the gene matches: 8. The CDR3 spans 15 residues. The germline V gene has CDR1 MNHEY and CDR2 SVGAGI. The DNA for the CDR3 is TGTGCCAGCAGTTACCCTTCGGGGGGGGGCGACGAGCAGTACTTC. Translating it yields CASSYPSGGGDEQYF.

The chain is built from TRBV4-1 and TRBJ1-2; D ambiguous. V shed 0 bases and J shed 4 bases, with 12 bases lying between them. Germline V CDR1 and CDR2: MGHRA, YSYEKL. The CDR3 has 15 amino acids. Here the CDR3 DNA reads TGCGCCAGCAGCCAAGATCGGGGATTACTCTATGGCTACACCTTC. Residues: CASSQDRGLLYGYTF.

The chain recombines TRBV18 with TRBJ2-6; D unclear. Germline V gives CDR1 KGHSH, CDR2 LQKENI. This CDR3 has 18 amino acids. Trimming removed 2 bases from V and 2 bases from J, with 16 bases in between. CDR3 loop: CASSPAPAPAAGANVLTF. The CDR3 nucleotides are TGTGCCAGCTCACCAGCCCCAGCTCCTGCGGCTGGGGCCAACGTCCTGACTTTC.

V and J are TRBV9 and TRBJ2-2, with 10 positions matching TRBD2. CDR1 SGDLS and CDR2 YYNGEE come from the germline V gene. V lost 3 bases and J lost 8; bases outside the gene matches: 7. There are 15 residues in the CDR3. The CDR3: CASSGTSGSAGELFF. Written as DNA, the CDR3 is TGTGCCAGCAGCGGGACTAGCGGATCCGCGGGGGAGCTGTTTTTT.

The chain combines TRBV5-1 with TRBJ1-2, with a tentative D call TRBD1 (5 bases). CDR3 length equals 15 residues. CDR1 and CDR2 (germline): SGHRS, YFSETQ. Trimming removed 1 base from V and 8 bases from J, with 18 bases in between. CDR3 DNA sequence: TGCGCCAGCAGCTTGCTGCCCTTGACAGCCCAGGGCTACACCTTC. Translation gives CASSLLPLTAQGYTF.

The genes are TRBV7-3 and TRBJ2-1; D is unclear. CDR1 and CDR2 (germline): SGHTA, FQGTGA. V gave up 1 base and J gave up 2 bases, with 6 bases separating them. This CDR3 is 14 amino acids long. The CDR3 region is CASSLRPPYNEQFF. Written as DNA, the CDR3 is TGTGCCAGCAGCTTAAGGCCCCCCTACAATGAGCAGTTCTTC.

The chain recombines TRBV4-3 with TRBJ2-3, with TRBD1 matching over 9 bases. V shed 0 bases and J 4 bases; nucleotides not matched to a gene: 5. The CDR3 runs 16 residues. CDR1 and CDR2 (germline): LGHNA, YSLEER. The CDR3 DNA follows: TGCGCCAGCAGCCAAGAAACAGGGGGCGGCGCAGATACGCAGTATTTT. As protein: CASSQETGGGADTQYF.

The V call is TRBV27, the J call TRBJ2-5; 9 bases align to TRBD1. CDR3 length equals 15 residues. Per germline, CDR1 MNHEY and CDR2 SMNVEV (reference sequence). J lost 4 bases, V lost 5 bases, and 8 bases had no gene match. CDR3 in amino acids: CASSRGDRARETQYF. Written as DNA, the CDR3 is TGTGCCAGCAGTAGAGGGGACAGGGCTCGAGAGACCCAGTACTTC.

This clone was observed a single time. The chain links TRBV6-6 to TRBJ1-4; D is unresolved. The CDR3 has 16 residues. Per germline, CDR1 MNHNY and CDR2 SVGAGI (reference sequence). The V end was cut by 0 bases, the J end by 4 bases, with 12 bases between. The CDR3 is CASSYSPQSFNEKLFF. In nucleotides, the CDR3 is TGTGCCAGCAGTTACTCCCCCCAGAGCTTTAATGAAAAACTGTTTTTT.

The gene calls are TRBV10-3 and TRBJ2-7; either TRBD1 or TRBD2 may supply D (6 bases each). CDR1 is ENHRY and CDR2 is SYGVKD in the germline V gene. Trimming removed 8 bases at V and 5 bases at J, with 13 bases between. There are 12 residues in the CDR3. Here the CDR3 reads CAIRGTQNEQYF. The CDR3 bases are TGTGCCATCCGGGGGACACAAAACGAGCAGTACTTC.

V usage is TRBV29-1 and J usage is TRBJ2-3, with 13 nucleotides matching TRBD2. In germline, CDR1 is SQVTM, CDR2 ANQGSEA. CDR3 length: 16 residues. The trim removed 6 bases at V and 4 bases at J, leaving 10 bases unmatched. CDR3 nucleotide sequence: TGCAGCGTGTCCGGGACTAGCGGGGTAGGCCCAGATACGCAGTATTTT. This translates into CSVSGTSGVGPDTQYF.

This chain uses TRBV11-3 with TRBJ2-5; D gene uncertain. The germline V gene has CDR1 SGHNT and CDR2 YENEEA. V was pared by 2 bases and J by 3 bases, with 7 bases between. The CDR3 is 13 amino acids. CDR3 nucleotide sequence: TGTGCCAGCAGCTTATCCCCCGAAGAGACCCAGTACTTC. Translation gives CASSLSPEETQYF.

J is TRBJ2-4 and V is TRBV11-2; maybe TRBD2 (6 bases). Trimming took 5 bases from V and 6 from J, leaving 11 bases between them. Germline CDR1 and CDR2: SGHAT and FQNNGV. The CDR3 runs to 13 residues. The CDR3 is CASSPGLSNIQYF. DNA of the CDR3: TGTGCCAGCAGCCCGGGACTGTCAAACATTCAGTACTTC.

The DNA of the CDR3 is TGCGCCAGCAGCCCGACTAGCGGGAGTTACCCTGAGCAGTTCTTC. Its protein is CASSPTSGSYPEQFF. The rearrangement joins TRBV5-1 to TRBJ2-1; 12 bases are shared with TRBD2. Germline-derived CDR1 and CDR2 are SGHRS and YFSETQ. The CDR3 spans 15 residues. V was pared by 4 bases and J by 9 bases, with 8 bases of the junction left unmatched.

The V gene is TRBV2, the J gene TRBJ1-1; 7 positions match TRBD1. Germline V lookup: CDR1 SNHLY, CDR2 FYNNEI. J was trimmed by 0 bases and V by 6 bases; bases with no gene match: 4. The CDR3 extends over 14 amino acids. CDR3 sequence reads: CASRETGLNTEAFF. CDR3 coding DNA: TGTGCCAGCAGGGAGACAGGGCTGAACACTGAAGCTTTCTTT. The entire variable domain, with the rest obtained from reference TRBV2 and TRBJ1-1, is as follows: EPEVTQTPSHQVTQMGQEVILRCVPISNHLYFYWYRQILGQKVEFLVSFYNNEISEKSEIFDDQFSVERPDGSNFTLKIRSTKLEDSAMYFCASRETGLNTEAFFGQGTRLTVV.